The 31 T cell receptor beta chains listed next were all sequenced from one sample in a study of T-cell reconstitution after alpha-beta-depleted transplantation in children. Unique molecular identifiers tagged the TCRbeta library. TCRdb used MiXCR to reprocess the PCR reads, holding one entry per CDR3 protein. The sample shows about 120,000 distinct CDR3 sequences, under 25% of them seen only once. This sample comprised PBMCs, mostly from graft donor cells, obtained 180 days after TCRalphabeta/CD19-depleted stem cell transplant. The receptors come from a male patient between 2 and 9 years old who had a stem cell transplant for chronic granulomatous disease, so the T cells may come from the graft donor.

This clonotype has at least ten counts. The chain employs TRBV7-9 and TRBJ2-7; no definite D call. The CDR3 has 13 amino acids. Trimming pared 1 base from V and 7 bases from J, leaving 11 bases between. Germline lookup yields CDR1 SEHNR and CDR2 FQNEAQ (reference sequence). The CDR3 sequence is CASSLVSIGEQYF. The CDR3 region has the DNA TGTGCCAGCAGCTTAGTGTCCATTGGAGAGCAGTACTTC.

This clonotype came up a few times. The gene calls are TRBV29-1 and TRBJ2-2, with D perhaps given as TRBD1 or TRBD2 (6 bases each). V was trimmed by 0 bases and J by 2 bases, leaving 10 bases between them. Per germline, CDR1 SQVTM and CDR2 ANQGSEA. This CDR3 comprises 15 residues. Here the CDR3 reads CSVEDGGLNTGELFF. CDR3 nucleotide sequence: TGCAGCGTTGAAGATGGGGGGCTCAACACCGGGGAGCTGTTTTTT.

This clonotype turned up a few times. The chain carries TRBV5-5 and TRBJ1-2; weak D call: TRBD1 (5 bases). Trimming shortened V by 7 bases and J by 5 bases, and 15 bases separated the two germline ends. The CDR3 runs 13 residues. Germline CDR1 reads SGHKS; CDR2 reads YYEKEE (reference sequence). CDR3 DNA: TGTGCCAGCCAAACCGGGGGTATATATGGCTACACCTTC. Its protein is CASQTGGIYGYTF.

This clonotype appeared many times. The chain couples TRBV29-1 to TRBJ2-2, with D possibly being TRBD1 (5 bases). CDR3 length: 11 amino acids. Germline V gene lookup returns CDR1 SQVTM and CDR2 ANQGSEA. V dropped 4 bases and J dropped 7 bases, with 7 bases sitting between them. The DNA of the CDR3 is TGCAGCGTTGGGGGCCGCGGGGAGCTGTTTTTT. It is translated as CSVGGRGELFF.

This clonotype came up many times. V gene TRBV6-1 combines with J gene TRBJ2-2; 12 bases are a match to TRBD2. The germline CDR1 and CDR2 sequences are MNHNS and SASEGT. Germline trimming cut 6 bases from V and 4 bases from J; bases unmatched to any gene: 6. The CDR3 runs to 16 residues. The CDR3 loop reads CASSDGLAGLTGELFF. DNA for the CDR3: TGTGCCAGCAGCGATGGACTAGCGGGGCTCACCGGGGAGCTGTTTTTT.

There are many counts of this clonotype. V usage is TRBV3-1 and J usage is TRBJ2-5; no clear D gene. The CDR3 is made up of 15 amino acids. With 0 bases removed from V and 3 bases from J, the gap between germline ends came to 11 bases. Germline assignment: CDR1 LGHDT and CDR2 YNNKEL (reference sequence). CDR3 nucleotides: TGTGCCAGCAGCCAAGATTTAGGCACTAAAGAGACCCAGTACTTC. It encodes CASSQDLGTKETQYF.

This clonotype was seen at least ten times. This rearrangement joins TRBV30 to TRBJ2-7, with 13 bases lining up with TRBD2. CDR3 length: 16 residues. Germline CDR1 reads GTSNPN; CDR2 reads SVGIG (reference sequence). V shed 1 base and J 3 bases; nucleotides not matched to a gene: 6. DNA for the CDR3: TGTGCCTGGAGTGGACTAGCGGGAGGCTTAAGCTACGAGCAGTACTTC. Translation: CAWSGLAGGLSYEQYF.

There are a few counts of this clonotype. The rearrangement joins TRBV7-7 to TRBJ2-1; a possible D gene is TRBD2 (6 bases). CDR1 and CDR2 from the germline V gene are SSHAT and FNYEAQ (reference sequence). CDR3 length equals 18 residues. The ends were cut back, 5 bases at V and 0 bases at J, with 20 bases in the middle. CDR3 nucleotides: TGTGCCAGCAGCCCAGCCCTGGGACTCTCACCCTCCTACAATGAGCAGTTCTTC. It yields the protein CASSPALGLSPSYNEQFF. Drawing the rest from reference TRBV7-7 and TRBJ2-1, the complete variable domain is GAGVSQSPRYKVTKRGQDVTLRCDPISSHATLYWYQQALGQGPEFLTYFNYEAQPDKSGLPSDRFSAERPEGSISTLTIQRTEQRDSAMYRCASSPALGLSPSYNEQFFGPGTRLTVL.

This clonotype occurred a few times. The J gene is TRBJ2-7, the V gene TRBV20-1, with 7 bases that match TRBD2. Germline loops: CDR1 DFQATT, CDR2 SNEGSKA (reference sequence). This CDR3 spans 15 amino acids. V was pared by 7 bases and J by 6 bases, with 18 bases of the junction left unmatched. The CDR3 sequence is CSGGVAGAEPPEQYF. The CDR3 DNA follows: TGCAGTGGGGGCGTCGCGGGAGCTGAACCCCCCGAGCAGTACTTC.

This clonotype was picked up many times. The chain recombines TRBV13 with TRBJ2-7; perhaps TRBD1 as D (5 bases). The V end was cut by 5 bases, the J end by 3 bases, with 8 bases between. Germline CDR1 PRHDT, CDR2 FYEKMQ (reference sequence). The length of the CDR3 is 12 residues. CDR3 nucleotides: TGTGCCAGCAGCGGGGCTAACTACGAGCAGTACTTC. Encoded protein: CASSGANYEQYF.

This chain uses TRBV5-1 with TRBJ2-5; weak D call: TRBD1 (6 bases). The germline V and J ends were trimmed by 3 bases and 4 bases, with 16 bases remaining between them. CDR3 length: 15 amino acids. CDR1 and CDR2 from the germline V gene are SGHRS and YFSETQ. The CDR3 DNA reads TGCGCCAGCAGCTCGCAGACAGGTTCGAGAGAGACCCAGTACTTC. This sequence encodes CASSSQTGSRETQYF. The full variable domain, rest sourced from reference TRBV5-1 and TRBJ2-5, is KAGVTQTPRYLIKTRGQQVTLSCSPISGHRSVSWYQQTPGQGLQFLFEYFSETQRNKGNFPGRFSGRQFSNSRSEMNVSTLELGDSALYLCASSSQTGSRETQYFGPGTRLLVL.

This clonotype was detected many times. The chain employs TRBV5-1 and TRBJ2-2, with 7 bases fitting TRBD2. V dropped 1 base and J dropped 2; count of bases not matched to a gene: 8. The germline V gene has CDR1 SGHRS and CDR2 YFSETQ. The CDR3 totals 17 residues. CDR3 residues: CASSLTASGTNTGELFF. DNA of the CDR3: TGCGCCAGCAGCTTGACGGCTAGCGGAACCAACACCGGGGAGCTGTTTTTT.

At least ten counts were recorded for this clonotype. This chain connects TRBV27 to TRBJ2-1; 7 bases fit TRBD2. V trimming: 6 bases; J trimming: 8 bases; junction bases outside the gene matches: 7. The CDR3 is made up of 13 amino acids. Germline V gene sequence: CDR1 MNHEY, CDR2 SMNVEV (reference sequence). CDR3 region: CASSRAGVHEQFF. DNA for the CDR3: TGTGCCAGCAGCCGGGCGGGGGTCCATGAGCAGTTCTTC.

This clonotype was counted ten times or more. The rearrangement joins TRBV20-1 to TRBJ1-5; 9 positions match TRBD1. Per the germline V gene, CDR1 is DFQATT and CDR2 is SNEGSKA (reference sequence). Losses at the gene ends were 6 bases for V and 3 bases for J; bases not matched to a gene: 9. The CDR3 contains 15 residues. The CDR3 DNA reads TGCAGTGCGCAACAGGGGGCGCGGGACAATCAGCCCCAGCATTTT. Amino acid sequence: CSAQQGARDNQPQHF.

In its sample, this clonotype was seen once. The J gene is TRBJ2-3, the V gene TRBV29-1, with D possibly TRBD2 on 6 matching bases. The CDR3 consists of 14 residues. CDR1 is SQVTM, CDR2 ANQGSEA, per germline. The V and J ends lost 5 bases and 2 bases respectively, with 14 bases between them. CDR3 amino acids: CSVFQRANTDTQYF. The CDR3 DNA follows: TGCAGCGTTTTTCAGCGGGCCAACACAGATACGCAGTATTTT.

This clonotype was recorded at least ten times. This chain connects TRBV6-5 to TRBJ2-7, with 8 bases lining up with TRBD1. The CDR3 is 16 amino acids. CDR1 MNHEY and CDR2 SVGAGI come from the germline V gene. V lost 0 bases, J lost 2 bases, and 6 bases stayed unmatched. CDR3 bases: TGTGCCAGCAGTTACTCTTGGGGGACAGGAACCTACGAGCAGTACTTC. The encoded protein is CASSYSWGTGTYEQYF.

This clonotype was seen at least ten times. The chain links TRBV20-1 to TRBJ2-1; D may be TRBD1 or TRBD2 (5 bases each). Germline loops: CDR1 DFQATT, CDR2 SNEGSKA (reference sequence). The CDR3 runs to 13 residues. Deletions cut 3 bases from V and 8 bases from J, with 14 bases between. CDR3 coding DNA: TGCAGTGCTAGGGGGGTCTGGGCATATGAGCAGTTCTTC. It codes for CSARGVWAYEQFF.

This clonotype has ten or more counts. The CDR3 sequence: CASSPMRGQETQYF. CDR3 bases: TGTGCCAGCTCACCAATGAGGGGTCAAGAGACCCAGTACTTC. V is TRBV18 and J is TRBJ2-5; D may be TRBD1 or TRBD2 (5 bases each). The germline V gene encodes CDR1 KGHSH and CDR2 LQKENI. V was shortened by 2 bases and J by 2 bases, with 9 bases between the two germline ends. The CDR3 is 14 amino acids.

The gene calls are TRBV6-5 and TRBJ2-5; D gene uncertain. Trimming removed 4 bases at V and 3 bases at J, with 15 bases between. The CDR3 is 15 residues long. The germline gives CDR1 MNHEY, CDR2 SVGAGI. CDR3 DNA sequence: TGTGCCAGCAGTTTAGGCTGGGGTCCGGAAGAGACCCAGTACTTC. Its translation is CASSLGWGPEETQYF.

This clonotype was observed many times. The genes are TRBV29-1 and TRBJ2-1; D gene uncertain. V lost 4 bases to trimming and J lost 9 bases, with 10 bases between them. The germline CDR1 and CDR2 sequences are SQVTM and ANQGSEA. The CDR3 spans 11 residues. This CDR3 is CSVVLIGEQFF. The DNA for the CDR3 is TGCAGCGTTGTCCTTATCGGTGAGCAGTTCTTC.

This clonotype was counted a few times. This chain's CDR3 is CASSKTGEQFF. The CDR3 DNA sequence: TGTGCCAGCAGCAAGACGGGCGAGCAGTTCTTC. J is TRBJ2-1 and V is TRBV12-3 or TRBV12-4; D not certain. There are 11 residues in the CDR3. V was trimmed by 6 bases and J by 10 bases, leaving 10 bases between them.

V is TRBV29-1 and J is TRBJ2-1, with D perhaps matching TRBD2 (5 bases). Germline V gene sequence: CDR1 SQVTM, CDR2 ANQGSEA. The CDR3 totals 14 residues. V was pared by 4 bases and J by 1 base, with 11 bases between. The CDR3 DNA reads TGCAGCGTTGGAGCTAGCTGGTCCTACAATGAGCAGTTCTTC. This sequence encodes CSVGASWSYNEQFF.

This clonotype showed up many times. This rearrangement joins TRBV29-1 to TRBJ2-3; TRBD2 might be the D (6 bases). CDR3 length: 15 residues. CDR1 and CDR2 (germline): SQVTM, ANQGSEA. V was shortened by 4 bases and J by 1 base, with 15 bases between the two germline ends. CDR3 amino acids: CSVAPAGLGTDTQYF. CDR3 in DNA: TGCAGCGTTGCCCCGGCGGGGCTTGGCACAGATACGCAGTATTTT.

This clonotype was detected many times. The V and J genes are TRBV20-1 and TRBJ2-3, with 10 bases matching TRBD2. Germline CDR1 DFQATT, CDR2 SNEGSKA (reference sequence). Trimming took 6 bases from V and 1 from J; bases not matched to a gene: 13. The CDR3 is 17 amino acids. CDR3 bases: TGCAGTGCGGGAGTCGGCTCTCTAGCGGGGGGCACAGATACGCAGTATTTT. As protein: CSAGVGSLAGGTDTQYF.

The chain has TRBV12-3 or TRBV12-4 and TRBJ2-5; D possibly corresponds to TRBD1 (5 bases). V was pared by 6 bases and J by 2 bases, with 13 bases between. This CDR3 region has 14 residues. The CDR3 bases are TGTGCCAGCAGGCTAGGGGTGAATCAAGAGACCCAGTACTTC. This translates into CASRLGVNQETQYF.

This clonotype was found many times. The V call is TRBV20-1, the J call TRBJ2-1; D may be TRBD1 or TRBD2 (5 bases each). From germline, CDR1 is DFQATT and CDR2 SNEGSKA (reference sequence). V shed 6 bases and J shed 0 bases, with 21 bases lying between them. The CDR3 covers 17 residues. CDR3: CSAGPAVRMSSYNEQFF. The CDR3 DNA sequence: TGCAGTGCGGGACCGGCTGTAAGGATGAGCTCCTACAATGAGCAGTTCTTC.

The J gene is TRBJ2-5, the V gene TRBV20-1; D uncertain. From germline, CDR1 is DFQATT and CDR2 SNEGSKA (reference sequence). The ends were cut back, 3 bases at V and 1 base at J, with 6 bases in the middle. CDR3 size: 12 residues. The CDR3 DNA reads TGCAGTGCTAGTGAAGGCCAAGAGACCCAGTACTTC. Its translation: CSASEGQETQYF.

At least ten counts were recorded for this clonotype. The rearrangement joins TRBV12-3 or TRBV12-4 to TRBJ2-5; a possible D gene is TRBD2 (5 bases). Deletions cut 6 bases from V and 4 bases from J, with 12 bases between. The CDR3 length is 13 residues. The CDR3 sequence: CASSPLARETQYF. CDR3 coding DNA: TGTGCCAGCAGCCCGCTAGCAAGAGAGACCCAGTACTTC.

The chain couples TRBV5-1 to TRBJ2-1; D ambiguous. Germline CDR1 is SGHRS and CDR2 is YFSETQ. This CDR3 is built from 15 residues. Trimming stripped 2 bases from V and 1 base from J, with 10 bases between. This CDR3 reads CASSLHSVSYNEQFF. The CDR3, as DNA: TGCGCCAGCAGCTTACACTCAGTGTCCTACAATGAGCAGTTCTTC.

This clonotype was seen at least ten times. The chain recombines TRBV7-2 with TRBJ1-3, with 10 bases matching TRBD1. Germline CDR1 reads SGHTA; CDR2 reads FQGNSA. The CDR3 totals 16 residues. Trimming took 5 bases from V and 2 from J; bases not matched to a gene: 6. The CDR3 sequence is CASSLPGQGPGNTIYF. The CDR3 bases are TGTGCCAGCAGCCTACCGGGACAGGGGCCTGGAAACACCATATATTTT.

This clonotype showed up many times. The chain employs TRBV20-1 and TRBJ2-2; possibly TRBD1 for D (6 bases). Trimming took 0 bases from V and 4 from J, leaving 18 bases between them. CDR1 DFQATT and CDR2 SNEGSKA come from the germline V gene (reference sequence). The CDR3 is made up of 17 amino acids. As DNA, the CDR3 is TGCAGTGCTAGAGAACCAGAAGACAGGAAGGGCACCGGGGAGCTGTTTTTT. Translating gives CSAREPEDRKGTGELFF.